Included here is one T cell receptor (beta chain) sequence, with context. Which antigen it targets is not known. No base qualities exist here, and no much larger clone lies one base off it. This record belongs to a study of blood T cell repertoires in COVID-19 (dated by TCRdb to 2018 to 2021). At the level of the whole study: Samples covering the acute and convalescent phases of COVID-19 were provided by collaborators in the United States, Italy and Spain. HLA class I and class II types, where available, came from metadata supplied by the sample provider rather than from assay-based typing. The prospective study material was composed of cDNA or gDNA derived from T cells, B-cell-depleted T cells, or PBMCs. Samples were obtained from the ongoing ImmuneRACE study (first 160 participants) and from approximately 1,200 subjects provided by 6 global collaborators. The dataset comprised deeply sampled blood TCRbeta repertoires from subjects exposed to, actively infected with, or recovered from COVID-19. The repertoires were released in a freely available public database intended as a resource for research on the immune response to SARS-CoV-2. The sample metadata nearly always contained a de-identified subject ID, COVID-19 status, age in years and sex.

The immunoSEQ Assay, a bias-controlled multiplex PCR, was used to amplify TCRbeta CDR3 regions from genomic DNA. The published analysis was carried out like this. The number of nucleated cells in each sample was estimated by amplification of reference gene primers within the assay. To quantify the absolute abundance of each unique TCRbeta CDR3 rearrangement, sequence reads were collapsed and filtered. Productive Simpson clonality was computed per sample as the square root of Simpson's diversity index over productive rearrangements. TCRdb obtained this table from immuneACCESS and retained in-frame rearrangements with V and J assigned. These tables miss some clones; where compared with another copy, unresolved V genes account for less than half of the shortfall, and the remainder is unexplained. The DNA was the basis for D and trimming; V, J and clone size are from that table. This sample holds roughly 250,000 clones; around 88% were observed only once. Together, the top ten hold 0.95% to 1.5% of the sample.

The study at large found these results: How much clinical and demographic metadata was included differed by source and by participant, and the metadata was provided uncurated.

Enrolling through a virtual design, the prospective study's participants ranged in age from roughly 18 to 90 years and lived across 24 United States geographic areas. Cohort assignment in the prospective study relied on participant-reported clinical history from a screening survey and a study questionnaire. In the prospective study, whole blood, serum and a nasopharyngeal or oropharyngeal swab were collected from each participant by mobile phlebotomists. Additional blood draws and questionnaires over an approximately 2-month period could optionally be provided by prospective study participants. Before DNA extraction, prospective study blood samples were shipped either frozen or at room temperature. The V and J ends are trimmed by 1 base and 0 bases, leaving 9 bases between them. Including cysteine and phenylalanine, the CDR3 has 15 amino acids. Just CDR3 DNA is preserved here, 45 bases in frame from base 1. Looking up the germline V gene yields CDR1 LGHNA and CDR2 YSLEER.

The sample was PBMCs or T cells enriched from blood (not recorded which). The clonotype was recovered from a woman in her forties with acute COVID-19. This sequence uses TRBV4-3 and TRBJ2-5; the D segment could be TRBD1, given 6 matching bases. The DNA is TGCGCCAGCAGCCAAGGGCAGGGGTACCAAGAGACCCAGTACTTC. The resulting protein is CASSQGQGYQETQYF.